What follows is one T cell receptor (beta chain) and its context. Authors' processing steps: The authors estimated nucleated cell counts from reference gene primer amplification. Using immunoSEQ multiplex PCR, the repertoire was profiled, and TCRdb retains in-frame clones only, with some absent. Clone size and V and J calls were adopted from that table, with D and trimming inferred from the DNA. Among 100,000 or so clones listed, roughly nine tenths were seen once. These data are taken from a study of blood T cell repertoires in COVID-19. Across the study: The study drew acute and convalescent COVID-19 samples from the United States, Italy and Spain.

Trimming cost V 3 bases and J 7 bases, with 12 bases left between them. Germline V gene data show CDR1 as LGHDT and CDR2 as YNNKEL (reference sequence). The CDR3 covers 14 residues. V is TRBV3-1 (or the pseudogene TRBV3-2) and J is TRBJ1-4; TRBD1 is a possible D gene (5 bases). The receptor comes from a man aged 45-65 years with active COVID-19. The source material was peripheral blood. Here the CDR3 reads CASSQNRFGEKLFF. CDR3 in DNA: TGTGCCAGCAGCCAGAACAGGTTTGGTGAAAAACTGTTTTTT.